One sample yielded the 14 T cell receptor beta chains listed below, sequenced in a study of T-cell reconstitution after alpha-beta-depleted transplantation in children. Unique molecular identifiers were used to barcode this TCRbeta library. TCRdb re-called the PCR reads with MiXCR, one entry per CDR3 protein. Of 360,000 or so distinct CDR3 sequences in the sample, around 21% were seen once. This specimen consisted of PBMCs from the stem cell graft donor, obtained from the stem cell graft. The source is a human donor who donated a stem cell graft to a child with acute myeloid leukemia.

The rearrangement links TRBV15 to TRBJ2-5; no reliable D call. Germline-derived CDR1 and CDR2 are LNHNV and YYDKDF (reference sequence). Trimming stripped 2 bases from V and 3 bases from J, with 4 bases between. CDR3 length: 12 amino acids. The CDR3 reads CATSRPKETQYF. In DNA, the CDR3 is TGTGCCACCAGCAGACCAAAAGAGACCCAGTACTTC.

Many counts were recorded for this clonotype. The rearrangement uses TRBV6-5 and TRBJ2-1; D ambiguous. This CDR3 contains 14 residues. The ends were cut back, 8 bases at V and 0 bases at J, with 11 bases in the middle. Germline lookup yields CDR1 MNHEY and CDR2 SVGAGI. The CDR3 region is CASGLESSYNEQFF. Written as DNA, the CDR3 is TGTGCCAGCGGTCTGGAGAGCTCCTACAATGAGCAGTTCTTC.

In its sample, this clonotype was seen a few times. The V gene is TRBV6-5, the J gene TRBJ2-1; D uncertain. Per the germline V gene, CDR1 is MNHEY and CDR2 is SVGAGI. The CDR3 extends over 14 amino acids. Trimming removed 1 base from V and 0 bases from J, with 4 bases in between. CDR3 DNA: TGTGCCAGCAGTTACTTAAACTCCTACAATGAGCAGTTCTTC. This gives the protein CASSYLNSYNEQFF.

CDR3 loop: CASSPFSSSYNEQFF. The CDR3 coding sequence is TGTGCCAGCAGCCCCTTTAGTAGCTCCTACAATGAGCAGTTCTTC. The rearrangement joins TRBV7-9 to TRBJ2-1; D ambiguous. The ends were cut back, 5 bases at V and 0 bases at J, with 11 bases in the middle. In germline, CDR1 is SEHNR, CDR2 FQNEAQ (reference sequence). The CDR3 is made up of 15 amino acids.

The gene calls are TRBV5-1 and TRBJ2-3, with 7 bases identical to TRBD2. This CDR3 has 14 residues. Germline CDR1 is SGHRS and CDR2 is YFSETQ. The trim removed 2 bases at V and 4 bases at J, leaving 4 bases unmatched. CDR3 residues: CASSLSGIPDTQYF. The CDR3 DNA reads TGCGCCAGCAGCTTAAGCGGGATCCCAGATACGCAGTATTTT.

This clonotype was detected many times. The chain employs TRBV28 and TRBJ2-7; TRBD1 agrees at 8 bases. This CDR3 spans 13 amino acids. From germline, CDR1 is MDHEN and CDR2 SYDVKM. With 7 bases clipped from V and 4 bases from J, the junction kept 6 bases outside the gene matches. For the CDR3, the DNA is TGTGCCAGCAAACGGACAGGGACTTACGAGCAGTACTTC. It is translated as CASKRTGTYEQYF.

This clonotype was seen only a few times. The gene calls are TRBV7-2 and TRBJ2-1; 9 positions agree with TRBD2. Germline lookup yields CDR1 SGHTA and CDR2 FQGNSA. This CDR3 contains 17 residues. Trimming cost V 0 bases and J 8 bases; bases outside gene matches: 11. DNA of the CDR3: TGTGCCAGCAGCTTAGCCCTTGTGGGCGGGAGGGAGGATGAGCAGTTCTTC. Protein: CASSLALVGGREDEQFF.

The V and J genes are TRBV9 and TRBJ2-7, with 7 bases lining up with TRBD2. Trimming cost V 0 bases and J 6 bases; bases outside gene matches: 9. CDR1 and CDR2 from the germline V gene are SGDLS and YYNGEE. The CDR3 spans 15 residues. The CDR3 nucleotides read TGTGCCAGCAGCGTAGACGGAGCGGGAAGATCCGAGCAGTACTTC. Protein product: CASSVDGAGRSEQYF. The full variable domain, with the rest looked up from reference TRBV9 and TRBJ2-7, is DSGVTQTPKHLITATGQRVTLRCSPRSGDLSVYWYQQSLDQGLQFLIQYYNGEERAKGNILERFSAQQFPDLHSELNLSSLELGDSALYFCASSVDGAGRSEQYFGPGTRLTVT.

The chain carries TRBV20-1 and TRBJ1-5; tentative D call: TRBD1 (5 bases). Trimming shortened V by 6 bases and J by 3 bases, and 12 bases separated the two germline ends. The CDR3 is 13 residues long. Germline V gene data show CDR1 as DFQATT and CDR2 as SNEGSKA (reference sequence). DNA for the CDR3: TGCAGTGCCTCAGGGAGGAACAATCAGCCCCAGCATTTT. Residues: CSASGRNNQPQHF.

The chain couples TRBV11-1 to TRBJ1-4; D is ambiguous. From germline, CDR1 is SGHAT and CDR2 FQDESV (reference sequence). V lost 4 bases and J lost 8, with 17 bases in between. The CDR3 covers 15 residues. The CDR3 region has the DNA TGTGCCAGCAGCTCTAGCACGATGTTTGGGGAAAAACTGTTTTTT. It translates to CASSSSTMFGEKLFF.

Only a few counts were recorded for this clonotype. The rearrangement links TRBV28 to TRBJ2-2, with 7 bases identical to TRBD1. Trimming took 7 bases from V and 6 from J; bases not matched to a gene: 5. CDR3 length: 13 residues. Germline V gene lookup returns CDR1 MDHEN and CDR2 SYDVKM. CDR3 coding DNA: TGTGCCAGCATCGAGGGGGCAGCCGGGGAGCTGTTTTTT. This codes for CASIEGAAGELFF.

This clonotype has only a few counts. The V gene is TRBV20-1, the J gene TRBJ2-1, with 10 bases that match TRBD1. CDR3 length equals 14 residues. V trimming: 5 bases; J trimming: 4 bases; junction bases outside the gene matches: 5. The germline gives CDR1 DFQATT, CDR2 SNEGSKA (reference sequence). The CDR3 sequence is CSAPRDRGYNEQFF. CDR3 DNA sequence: TGCAGTGCTCCCCGGGACAGGGGTTACAATGAGCAGTTCTTC.

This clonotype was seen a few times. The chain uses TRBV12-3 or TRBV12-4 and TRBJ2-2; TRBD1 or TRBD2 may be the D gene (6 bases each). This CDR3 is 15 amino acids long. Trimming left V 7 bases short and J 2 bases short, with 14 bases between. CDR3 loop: CASTQGRFNTGELFF. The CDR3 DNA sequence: TGTGCCAGCACCCAGGGGAGGTTCAACACCGGGGAGCTGTTTTTT.

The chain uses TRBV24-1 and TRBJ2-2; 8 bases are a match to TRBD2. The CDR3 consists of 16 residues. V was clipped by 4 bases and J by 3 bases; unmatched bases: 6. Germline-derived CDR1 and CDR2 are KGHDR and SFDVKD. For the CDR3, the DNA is TGTGCCACCAGTGACGGGACTAGTACTTACACCGGGGAGCTGTTTTTT. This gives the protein CATSDGTSTYTGELFF.